The 27 T cell receptor beta chains below all came from one sample that was sequenced in a study of PD-1 blockade in classical Hodgkin lymphoma. Each patient experienced a relapse that followed autologous stem cell transplantation, and brentuximab vedotin exposure varied. Some clones are missing from TCRdb's copy, which holds only in-frame ones; the method was immunoSEQ multiplex PCR. The sample holds 120,000 to 150,000 clones, about 78% seen once. Sequencing used peripheral blood mononuclear cells (PBMCs), obtained before the second cycle of nivolumab. The receptor source for this set is a human donor with classical Hodgkin lymphoma.

The chain links TRBV2 to TRBJ1-4, with D unclear. This CDR3 is 12 amino acids long. The V end lost 2 bases, the J end lost 7 bases, and 5 bases lay between the germline ends. CDR1 SNHLY and CDR2 FYNNEI come from the germline V gene. The CDR3 spells CASSEIPEKLFF. The CDR3 region has the DNA TGTGCCAGCAGTGAAATTCCTGAAAAACTGTTTTTT.

The chain uses TRBV9 and TRBJ2-2, with a possible D match to TRBD2 (6 bases). The length of the CDR3 is 15 residues. V lost 5 bases to trimming and J lost 6 bases, with 17 bases between them. Germline assignment: CDR1 SGDLS and CDR2 YYNGEE. The CDR3 loop is CASSAPGRKPGELFF. Here the CDR3 DNA reads TGTGCCAGCAGTGCTCCAGGGAGGAAACCCGGGGAGCTGTTTTTT.

V gene TRBV4-1 combines with J gene TRBJ1-2; possibly TRBD1 for D (5 bases). The CDR3 is 16 residues long. Between the trimmed V and J ends, which lost 6 bases and 0 bases, there was a span of 17 bases. Germline lookup yields CDR1 MGHRA and CDR2 YSYEKL. The CDR3 is CASRRDGRLTNYGYTF. Here the CDR3 DNA reads TGCGCCAGCAGGAGGGACGGACGGCTAACTAACTATGGCTACACCTTC.

This clone showed up just once. The J gene is TRBJ1-4, the V gene TRBV2; no firm D call. V gave up 4 bases and J gave up 0 bases, with 12 bases separating them. This CDR3 is built from 16 residues. From germline, CDR1 is SNHLY and CDR2 FYNNEI. The CDR3 DNA is TGTGCCAGCAGTGTCGGGAGCACTGCAACTAATGAAAAACTGTTTTTT. The encoded protein is CASSVGSTATNEKLFF.

The chain joins TRBV19 to TRBJ1-1, with 10 bases that match TRBD1. Germline-derived CDR1 and CDR2 are LNHDA and SQIVND (reference sequence). There are 14 residues in the CDR3. V gave up 5 bases and J gave up 5 bases; unmatched junction bases: 5. Written as DNA, the CDR3 is TGTGCCAGTAGTTGGACAGGGGGTCAGACTGAAGCTTTCTTT. Translated, it gives CASSWTGGQTEAFF.

The V and J genes are TRBV6-5 and TRBJ1-2, with unresolved D. The germline V gene has CDR1 MNHEY and CDR2 SVGAGI. Trimming left V 0 bases short and J 6 bases short, with 11 bases between. This CDR3 region has 14 residues. In DNA, the CDR3 is TGTGCCAGCAGTTACTCGATGGACTCCGATGGCTACACCTTC. It is translated as CASSYSMDSDGYTF.

The gene calls are TRBV2 and TRBJ2-7; D ambiguous. The CDR3 spans 15 residues. Germline V gene lookup returns CDR1 SNHLY and CDR2 FYNNEI. Trimming took 1 base from V and 4 from J, leaving 14 bases between them. The CDR3 region has the DNA TGTGCCAGCAGTGAAGGCCGGACCCCCCTTTACGAGCAGTACTTC. Residues: CASSEGRTPLYEQYF.

V gene TRBV10-3 combines with J gene TRBJ2-5, with 7 positions matching TRBD1. Looked up from germline, CDR1 is ENHRY and CDR2 is SYGVKD. V lost 2 bases and J lost 5; bases outside the gene matches: 14. The CDR3 consists of 17 residues. For the CDR3, the DNA is TGTGCCATCAGTGAGACCCGCCAGGGGGACGAAGGGGAGACCCAGTACTTC. Protein product: CAISETRQGDEGETQYF.

The chain recombines TRBV9 with TRBJ2-3, with 11 bases aligning to TRBD2. The J segment lost 6 bases and the V segment lost 0 bases, leaving 3 bases of the junction unmatched. The CDR3 totals 15 residues. CDR1 and CDR2 from the germline V gene are SGDLS and YYNGEE. CDR3 sequence reads: CASSVVAGGRDTQYF. In DNA form, the CDR3 reads TGTGCCAGCAGCGTAGTAGCGGGAGGGCGTGATACGCAGTATTTT.

The gene calls are TRBV25-1 and TRBJ2-3; the match to TRBD1 covers 7 bases. This CDR3 region has 15 residues. The V and J ends lost 6 bases and 4 bases, in that order; junction bases with no gene match: 10. Germline V lookup: CDR1 MGHDK, CDR2 SYGVNS. The CDR3 reads CASSPPTGLADTQYF. CDR3 nucleotides: TGTGCCAGCAGCCCTCCGACAGGGTTGGCAGATACGCAGTATTTT.

This clone was seen once. The rearrangement links TRBV4-1 to TRBJ2-3, with 14 bases matching TRBD2. Germline values: CDR1 MGHRA, CDR2 YSYEKL. V lost 0 bases and J lost 3; bases outside the gene matches: 14. The CDR3 extends over 21 amino acids. CDR3 protein: CASSQDEAGTSGRRRTDTQYF. The CDR3 DNA follows: TGCGCCAGCAGCCAAGATGAAGCAGGGACTAGCGGGAGAAGGAGGACAGATACGCAGTATTTT.

The chain has TRBV4-3 and TRBJ2-1, with 12 bases that match TRBD2. The CDR3 covers 20 residues. CDR1 is LGHNA and CDR2 is YSLEER in the germline V gene. V gave up 4 bases and J gave up 0 bases; unmatched junction bases: 13. CDR3 sequence reads: CASSLGLTSGGPSSYNEQFF. The CDR3 DNA is TGCGCCAGCAGCCTCGGATTGACTAGCGGGGGTCCGAGCTCCTACAATGAGCAGTTCTTC.

This clone was observed a handful of times. The chain uses TRBV5-1 and TRBJ1-1, with 9 bases matching TRBD1. Germline-derived CDR1 and CDR2 are SGHRS and YFSETQ. The CDR3 contains 14 residues. After removal of 4 bases from V and 5 bases from J, the junction contained 6 bases not matched to a gene. The CDR3 DNA is TGCGCCAGCAGCAATGGACAGGGGAGGACTGAAGCTTTCTTT. It translates to CASSNGQGRTEAFF.

The CDR3 DNA is TGCGCCAGCAGCCAGTCGGGACATGGAAACACCATATATTTT. Amino acid sequence: CASSQSGHGNTIYF. The chain carries TRBV4-1 and TRBJ1-3; D might be TRBD1 (6 bases). The germline V gene encodes CDR1 MGHRA and CDR2 YSYEKL. V was cut by 3 bases and J by 3 bases, with 9 bases left in between. CDR3 size: 14 residues.

This clone was found a few times. The CDR3 nucleotides are TGTGCCAGCAGGTCGGACAGGGGGCAGATTGGGGCCAACGTCCTGACTTTC. Amino acids: CASRSDRGQIGANVLTF. The chain combines TRBV27 with TRBJ2-6, with 11 bases matching TRBD1. V lost 6 bases to trimming and J lost 3 bases; unmatched junction nucleotides: 7. The CDR3 length is 17 residues. Per the germline V gene, CDR1 is MNHEY and CDR2 is SMNVEV (reference sequence).

The J gene is TRBJ2-7, the V gene TRBV28; no clear D. The CDR3 contains 12 residues. Germline assignment: CDR1 MDHEN and CDR2 SYDVKM. V lost 2 bases, J lost 4 bases, and 6 bases lay in between. DNA of the CDR3: TGTGCCAGCAGTTTAAAAGCTTACGAGCAGTACTTC. Translation: CASSLKAYEQYF.

In its sample, this clone was seen a few times. The chain is built from TRBV2 and TRBJ2-1, with TRBD1 matching 7 bases. V was clipped by 7 bases and J by 9 bases; unmatched bases: 3. Germline V lookup: CDR1 SNHLY, CDR2 FYNNEI. This CDR3 region has 11 residues. Here the CDR3 reads CASNRGLEQFF. The CDR3, as DNA: TGTGCCAGCAACAGGGGCCTTGAGCAGTTCTTC. The variable domain in full, with the rest retrieved from reference TRBV2 and TRBJ2-1, is EPEVTQTPSHQVTQMGQEVILRCVPISNHLYFYWYRQILGQKVEFLVSFYNNEISEKSEIFDDQFSVERPDGSNFTLKIRSTKLEDSAMYFCASNRGLEQFFGPGTRLTVL.

This sequence joins TRBV10-3 and TRBJ2-5, with D uncertain. The CDR3 consists of 13 residues. The V end lost 3 bases, the J end lost 1 base, and 6 bases lay between the germline ends. Germline-derived CDR1 and CDR2 are ENHRY and SYGVKD. The CDR3 reads CAISDNSQETQYF. The CDR3 DNA follows: TGTGCCATCAGTGACAACAGCCAAGAGACCCAGTACTTC.

The sample holds a few counts of this clone. The genes are TRBV30 and TRBJ1-1, with a weak D call TRBD1 (5 bases). CDR1 and CDR2 from the germline V gene are GTSNPN and SVGIG (reference sequence). CDR3 length: 15 amino acids. Trimming removed 0 bases at V and 1 base at J, with 12 bases between. CDR3: CAWSVGNGGNTEAFF. DNA for the CDR3: TGTGCCTGGAGTGTAGGTAACGGGGGGAACACTGAAGCTTTCTTT.

The rearrangement uses TRBV11-2 and TRBJ2-3; 13 nucleotides agree with TRBD2. J lost 5 bases, V lost 2 bases, and 13 bases had no gene match. CDR3 length: 19 amino acids. Germline lookup yields CDR1 SGHAT and CDR2 FQNNGV. CDR3 nucleotides: TGTGCCAGCAGCTTAAGGTCACTAGCGGGAGGGCGTGTAGGAGATACGCAGTATTTT. This translates into CASSLRSLAGGRVGDTQYF.

In its sample, this clone was seen a few times. The chain uses TRBV28 and TRBJ1-2; D might be TRBD1 (5 bases). V shed 6 bases and J shed 4 bases, with 12 bases lying between them. Germline-derived CDR1 and CDR2 are MDHEN and SYDVKM. This CDR3 has 13 residues. The chain's CDR3 is CASRPGPLYGYTF. The DNA for the CDR3 is TGTGCCAGCAGGCCGGGACCCCTCTATGGCTACACCTTC.

Written as DNA, the CDR3 is TGTGCCAGCAGCTTGGGGGGCCGGGGGAACACTGAAGCTTTCTTT. Translated: CASSLGGRGNTEAFF. The V call is TRBV5-4, the J call TRBJ1-1; D is perhaps TRBD1 (5 bases). Germline V gives CDR1 SGHNT, CDR2 YYREEE (reference sequence). Trimming stripped 0 bases from V and 1 base from J, with 10 bases between. This CDR3 contains 15 residues. Variable domain in full (rest from reference TRBV5-4 and TRBJ1-1): ETGVTQSPTHLIKTRGQQVTLRCSSQSGHNTVSWYQQALGQGPQFIFQYYREEENGRGNFPPRFSGLQFPNYSSELNVNALELDDSALYLCASSLGGRGNTEAFFGQGTRLTVV.

This clone showed up just once. The chain has TRBV5-1 and TRBJ2-5; the D gene is possibly TRBD1 (6 bases). Trimming removed 0 bases from V and 0 bases from J, with 15 bases in between. The germline gives CDR1 SGHRS, CDR2 YFSETQ. The CDR3 has 17 amino acids. The CDR3 sequence is CASSLGGLGEDQETQYF. The DNA for the CDR3 is TGCGCCAGCAGCTTGGGGGGGCTGGGCGAAGACCAAGAGACCCAGTACTTC.

For the CDR3, the DNA is TGTGCCAGCCGAATAAGCGCCAACACCATATATTTT. This sequence encodes CASRISANTIYF. The chain carries TRBV7-9 and TRBJ1-3; unclear D gene. V was cut by 8 bases and J by 7 bases, with 12 bases left in between. This CDR3 has 12 amino acids. From germline, CDR1 is SEHNR and CDR2 FQNEAQ (reference sequence).

The chain has TRBV7-9 and TRBJ2-3, with TRBD2 matching over 7 bases. This CDR3 comprises 11 residues. The germline CDR1 and CDR2 sequences are SEHNR and FQNEAQ (reference sequence). Losses at the gene ends were 5 bases for V and 13 bases for J; bases not matched to a gene: 6. The CDR3 spells CASSNTGREYF. The CDR3 region has the DNA TGTGCCAGCAGCAATACGGGGAGGGAGTATTTT.

V gene TRBV19 combines with J gene TRBJ2-1; 8 nucleotides align to TRBD1. V dropped 7 bases and J dropped 4; count of bases not matched to a gene: 9. Looked up from germline, CDR1 is LNHDA and CDR2 is SQIVND (reference sequence). The CDR3 length is 15 residues. CDR3 residues: CASNSRTGPYNEQFF. The CDR3 region has the DNA TGTGCCAGTAATTCCAGGACAGGGCCATACAATGAGCAGTTCTTC.

This CDR3 reads CASSYGGELFF. The CDR3 nucleotides are TGTGCCAGCAGTTACGGCGGGGAGCTGTTTTTT. The chain recombines TRBV6-5 with TRBJ2-2; D remains unclear. Per the germline V gene, CDR1 is MNHEY and CDR2 is SVGAGI. The CDR3 contains 11 residues. Deletions cut 2 bases from V and 7 bases from J, with 2 bases between.